The TCR beta chain described here comes from a study of cytomegalovirus exposure and HLA in healthy donors. A multiplex PCR was run with 60 Vbeta primers and 13 Jbeta primers. TCRdb's table, derived via immunoSEQ multiplex PCR, lists solely in-frame clones and lacks some. The data contain about 190,000 clones, about 82% of them singletons. CDR1 and CDR2 from the germline V gene are ENHRY and SYGVKD. V was clipped by 0 bases and J by 2 bases; unmatched bases: 3. The CDR3 extends over 15 amino acids. The rearrangement uses TRBV10-3 and TRBJ2-7; 8 nucleotides agree with TRBD1. This clonotype was sampled from a male donor in good health and CMV-seronegative. The sequencing sample was made of PBMCs. The CDR3 sequence is CAISESGQGAYEQYF. The CDR3 DNA reads as TGTGCCATCAGTGAGTCCGGACAGGGAGCCTACGAGCAGTACTTC.